The sequence of this TCR beta chain was determined in a study of shared T cell receptors in the human thymus. TCRdb keeps only in-frame clones here, not all; method: immunoSEQ multiplex PCR. The sample carries hundreds of thousands of clones, around 85% recorded once. The ends lost 0 bases at V and 3 bases at J; junction bases unmatched: 5. CDR3 length: 15 residues. Germline assignment: CDR1 SGDLS and CDR2 YYNGEE. The sample was also linked to a second study, of human thymus T cells. That source adds: Those donating were healthy Finnish infants in corrective surgery for congenital heart defects. Highly overlapping thymic repertoires in unrelated individuals were reported by related research.

Sample: thymocytes. The sequence was collected from a girl less than two years old with a congenital heart defect. The chain links TRBV9 to TRBJ1-2; TRBD1 agrees at 7 bases. CDR3 in DNA: TGTGCCAGCAGCGTAGAGGCAGGGGGATACTATGGCTACACCTTC. Amino acid sequence: CASSVEAGGYYGYTF.